This is a list of T cell receptor beta chains from one sample in a study of PD-1 blockade in mismatch repair-deficient tumors. Sequencing was performed with immunoSEQ multiplex PCR; in TCRdb, only in-frame clones are kept and a portion is missing. The table has some 100,000 clones, about 79% seen once. Sample: peripheral blood, taken less than 37 weeks after starting pembrolizumab. Receptor source: an adult with mismatch repair-deficient cancer. The CDR3 runs from the conserved cysteine through the conserved F or W. Fields, in order: CDR3 protein, CDR3 DNA, J gene, CDR3 length, clone size, V gene, D gene. A D gene is named only where the DNA matches it firmly. Expanded clones are given a class, and other clones once, few, many or no size at all.

CDR3: CAWSSGQGAGETQYF
DNA: TGTGCCTGGAGTTCCGGACAGGGGGCTGGAGAGACCCAGTACTTC
J: TRBJ2-5
length: 15
size: once
V: TRBV30
D: TRBD1

CDR3: CASSHPSYEQYF
DNA: TGTGCCAGCAGCCACCCTAGCTACGAGCAGTACTTC
J: TRBJ2-7
length: 12
size: .
V: TRBV14
D: .

CDR3: CASSLSRRLQETQYF
DNA: TGTGCCAGCAGCTTATCCCGACGGCTCCAAGAGACCCAGTACTTC
J: TRBJ2-5
length: 15
size: .
V: TRBV6-5
D: .

CDR3: CASSSPGQLVYEQYF
DNA: TGTGCCAGCAGCTCACCGGGACAGTTAGTCTACGAGCAGTACTTC
J: TRBJ2-7
length: 15
size: .
V: TRBV5-4
D: TRBD1

CDR3: CASSIAEGRYQPQHF
DNA: TGTGCCAGTAGTATAGCCGAGGGGAGGTATCAGCCCCAGCATTTT
J: TRBJ1-5
length: 15
size: .
V: TRBV19
D: .

CDR3: CASSEGDILWIYGYTF
DNA: TGTGCCAGCAGTGAAGGGGATATCCTCTGGATCTATGGCTACACCTTC
J: TRBJ1-2
length: 16
size: .
V: TRBV6-1
D: .

CDR3: CAWRDYNEKLFF
DNA: TGTGCCTGGAGGGACTATAATGAAAAACTGTTTTTT
J: TRBJ1-4
length: 12
size: .
V: TRBV30
D: .

CDR3: CASSLADVEQYF
DNA: TGTGCCAGCAGCTTAGCTGACGTGGAGCAGTACTTC
J: TRBJ2-7
length: 12
size: .
V: TRBV11-3
D: .

CDR3: CASSVNPVVDGNTIYF
DNA: TGTGCCAGCAGCGTAAACCCGGTGGTAGATGGAAACACCATATATTTT
J: TRBJ1-3
length: 16
size: once
V: TRBV9
D: .

CDR3: CASSLSGSRDQNEQFF
DNA: TGTGCCAGCAGCTTAAGCGGGAGCAGGGACCAGAATGAGCAGTTCTTC
J: TRBJ2-1
length: 16
size: .
V: TRBV11-1
D: TRBD2